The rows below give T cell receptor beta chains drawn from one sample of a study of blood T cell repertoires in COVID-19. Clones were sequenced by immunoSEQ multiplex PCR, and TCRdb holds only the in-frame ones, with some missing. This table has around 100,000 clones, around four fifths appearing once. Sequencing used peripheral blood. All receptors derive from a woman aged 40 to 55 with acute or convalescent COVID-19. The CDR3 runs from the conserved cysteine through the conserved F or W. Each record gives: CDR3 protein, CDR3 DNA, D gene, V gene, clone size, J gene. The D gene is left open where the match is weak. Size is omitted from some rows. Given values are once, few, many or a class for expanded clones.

CASGWRGPSSYNSPLHF	TGTGCCAGTGGGTGGAGGGGACCGAGCTCCTATAATTCACCCCTCCACTTT	.	TRBV19	.	TRBJ1-6
CASSGVRGGLYTGELFF	TGTGCCAGCAGCGGAGTTCGGGGGGGACTCTACACCGGGGAGCTGTTTTTT	TRBD2	TRBV9	.	TRBJ2-2
CSAGLSYGYTF	TGCAGTGCGGGCCTCAGCTATGGCTACACCTTC	.	TRBV20-1	.	TRBJ1-2
CAWSLTSGTDTQYF	TGTGCCTGGAGTCTCACTAGCGGCACAGATACGCAGTATTTT	TRBD2	TRBV30	.	TRBJ2-3
CASSKTSVSTDTQYF	TGTGCCAGCAGCAAAACTAGCGTATCCACAGATACGCAGTATTTT	TRBD2	TRBV6-2/TRBV6-3	.	TRBJ2-3
CASSADRTSVETQYF	TGTGCCAGCTCCGCGGACAGAACCTCTGTTGAGACCCAGTACTTC	.	TRBV18	once	TRBJ2-5
CASSPPDRGWAGYTF	TGTGCCAGCTCACCTCCGGACAGAGGGTGGGCGGGCTACACCTTC	.	TRBV18	.	TRBJ1-2
CACQGTRLHNEQFF	TGTGCCTGCCAAGGGACTAGATTACACAATGAGCAGTTCTTC	TRBD2	TRBV27	.	TRBJ2-1
CSALRQGVGNTEAFF	TGCAGCGCCCTTCGACAGGGAGTTGGGAACACTGAAGCTTTCTTT	TRBD1	TRBV29-1	.	TRBJ1-1
CASSEYGRGTYGYTF	TGTGCCAGCAGTGAATACGGCAGGGGAACCTATGGCTACACCTTC	.	TRBV25-1	.	TRBJ1-2
CASSEPTGVRGYTF	TGTGCCAGCAGTGAACCCACAGGGGTGAGAGGCTACACCTTC	TRBD1	TRBV6-1	.	TRBJ1-2
CASSLVTVGGAETQYF	TGTGCCAGCAGCTTGGTTACGGTCGGGGGGGCCGAGACCCAGTACTTC	TRBD2	TRBV5-4	.	TRBJ2-5
CASSTGLTIQPQHF	TGTGCCAGCAGTACGGGCCTGACTATCCAGCCCCAGCATTTT	.	TRBV6-6	.	TRBJ1-5
CSASWTGREKLFF	TGCAGTGCTAGTTGGACAGGTCGAGAAAAACTGTTTTTT	TRBD1	TRBV20-1	.	TRBJ1-4
CASSLQGDTEAFF	TGTGCCAGCAGCTTACAGGGTGACACTGAAGCTTTCTTT	.	TRBV7-2	.	TRBJ1-1
CASSHLLGGPGGYTF	TGTGCCAGCAGCCACCTCCTAGGAGGTCCGGGTGGCTACACCTTC	.	TRBV3-1/TRBV3-2	few	TRBJ1-2
CASSFRFQGSYGYTF	TGTGCCAGCAGCTTTAGGTTTCAGGGGAGCTATGGCTACACCTTC	.	TRBV5-6	.	TRBJ1-2
CASSLRQGNYGYTF	TGCGCCAGCAGCCTAAGACAGGGAAACTATGGCTACACCTTC	TRBD1	TRBV5-1	.	TRBJ1-2
CASSLVPGSNYEQYF	TGTGCCAGCAGCTTAGTGCCGGGGTCTAACTACGAGCAGTACTTC	.	TRBV7-9	.	TRBJ2-7
CASRGDRSSYEQYF	TGTGCCAGCAGAGGTGACAGGAGCTCCTACGAGCAGTACTTC	.	TRBV6-5	.	TRBJ2-7
CASSVNAGGIPTEAFF	TGTGCCAGCAGCGTTAATGCAGGGGGCATCCCGACTGAAGCTTTCTTT	TRBD1	TRBV7-9	.	TRBJ1-1
CASSPTASNYGYTF	TGCGCCAGCAGCCCGACAGCCTCTAACTATGGCTACACCTTC	.	TRBV5-1	.	TRBJ1-2
CASSERGSVNTEAFF	TGTGCCAGCAGTGAAAGGGGGTCGGTGAACACTGAAGCTTTCTTT	.	TRBV6-1	.	TRBJ1-1
CASSLTGGSASYGYTF	TGTGCCAGCAGCTTAACCGGGGGGTCCGCGAGCTATGGCTACACCTTC	.	TRBV7-3	.	TRBJ1-2
CASSQVGRGSPLHF	TGCGCCAGCAGCCAAGTCGGCAGGGGTTCACCCCTCCACTTT	.	TRBV4-3	.	TRBJ1-6
CASSLRSGTSGGHEQFF	TGCGCCAGCAGCTTGAGGTCTGGGACTAGCGGGGGGCATGAGCAGTTCTTC	TRBD2	TRBV5-1	once	TRBJ2-1
CASSPSGQGEGYTF	TGTGCCAGCAGCCCTTCGGGACAGGGGGAGGGCTACACCTTC	TRBD1	TRBV7-3	few	TRBJ1-2
CAWSKQGTETQYF	TGTGCCTGGAGTAAACAGGGTACGGAGACCCAGTACTTC	.	TRBV30	.	TRBJ2-5
CASSLRVRWGQGVLNTEAFF	TGTGCCAGCAGCTTAAGGGTTAGATGGGGACAGGGGGTTTTGAACACTGAAGCTTTCTTT	TRBD1	TRBV7-6	.	TRBJ1-1
CASSHPGTYEQYF	TGTGCCAGCAGCCACCCCGGGACTTACGAGCAGTACTTC	.	TRBV11-2	.	TRBJ2-7
CASSPGGTRPSNQPQHF	TGTGCCAGTAGTCCCGGGGGGACTCGGCCTAGCAATCAGCCCCAGCATTTT	.	TRBV19	.	TRBJ1-5
CASSGGQATQETQYF	TGCGCCAGCAGCGGGGGACAGGCGACCCAAGAGACCCAGTACTTC	TRBD1	TRBV5-1	.	TRBJ2-5
CATSDLGQGRNYGYTF	TGTGCCACCAGTGATTTAGGACAGGGTCGGAACTATGGCTACACCTTC	TRBD1	TRBV24-1	.	TRBJ1-2
CASSRGTGHSYEQYF	TGCGCCAGCAGCCGAGGGACAGGGCACTCCTACGAGCAGTACTTC	TRBD1	TRBV4-1	.	TRBJ2-7
CASSLARGGPGELFF	TGCGCCAGCAGCTTGGCCCGGGGGGGCCCCGGGGAGCTGTTTTTT	TRBD2	TRBV5-1	.	TRBJ2-2
CASSFYAEAFF	TGTGCCAGCAGTTTTTATGCTGAAGCTTTCTTT	.	TRBV12-3/TRBV12-4	.	TRBJ1-1
CASSVAGGRGEKLFF	TGTGCCAGCAGCGTAGCCGGAGGGAGGGGCGAAAAACTGTTTTTT	.	TRBV9	.	TRBJ1-4
CASSEVAGGYHQPQHF	TGTGCCAGCAGTGAAGTGGCGGGGGGGTACCATCAGCCCCAGCATTTT	.	TRBV2	.	TRBJ1-5
CSVYAGTGLREQYF	TGCAGCGTGTACGCCGGGACAGGGCTTCGCGAGCAGTACTTC	TRBD1	TRBV29-1	.	TRBJ2-7
CASSVAAGGQYEQYF	TGTGCCAGCAGCGTAGCGGCAGGGGGACAGTACGAGCAGTACTTC	TRBD1	TRBV9	.	TRBJ2-7
CASSDFLGLHRNSYGYTF	TGCGCCAGCAGTGATTTTCTTGGGCTCCACAGAAATTCCTATGGCTACACCTTC	.	TRBV10-2	.	TRBJ1-2
CASRTDRITDTQYF	TGTGCCAGCAGAACCGACAGGATCACAGATACGCAGTATTTT	.	TRBV25-1	.	TRBJ2-3
CASSEALAGGLAYEQYF	TGTGCCAGCAGTGAAGCGCTAGCGGGGGGACTCGCCTACGAGCAGTACTTC	TRBD2	TRBV6-1	.	TRBJ2-7
CASSEQGGTNQPQHF	TGCGCCAGCAGCGAACAGGGGGGGACAAATCAGCCCCAGCATTTT	TRBD1	TRBV5-1	.	TRBJ1-5
CSVEDMSTEAFF	TGCAGCGTTGAAGATATGAGCACTGAAGCTTTCTTT	.	TRBV29-1	.	TRBJ1-1
CASSRRSPGQGAKNIQYF	TGTGCCAGCAGCCGCAGGAGCCCGGGACAGGGGGCCAAAAACATTCAGTACTTC	TRBD1	TRBV3-1/TRBV3-2	.	TRBJ2-4
CASSEGLADTQYF	TGTGCCAGCAGTGAAGGGTTGGCCGATACGCAGTATTTT	.	TRBV2	.	TRBJ2-3
CASCRIRDSPLHF	TGTGCCAGCTGTAGAATACGGGATTCACCCCTCCACTTT	.	TRBV2	.	TRBJ1-6